These T cell receptor beta chains were read from a single sample in a study of cytomegalovirus exposure and HLA in healthy donors. Sequenced by immunoSEQ multiplex PCR; TCRdb stores in-frame clones only, minus some. The sample yields roughly 100,000 clones, over 70% seen once. The sequenced sample was PBMCs. These receptors were collected from a woman aged 40 to 55 in good health and CMV-seropositive. CDR3s include the opening cysteine and the closing phenylalanine or tryptophan. The D gene is left open where the match is weak. Clone size appears in some rows only: once, few, many, or a class for an expanded clone.

TRBV28,.,.,13,TRBJ2-7,TGTGCCAGCAGTCTAACAGAGACCTACGAGCAGTACTTC,CASSLTETYEQYF
TRBV12-2,.,.,14,TRBJ2-7,TGTGCAAGTCGCCCCAACCGGGACAACTACGAGCAGTACTTC,CASRPNRDNYEQYF
TRBV4-1,TRBD2,.,20,TRBJ2-1,TGCGCCAGCAGCCCAACACCGCTCGGGACTAGCGGAGCTCGGGGCAATGAGCAGTTCTTC,CASSPTPLGTSGARGNEQFF
TRBV10-3,.,few,14,TRBJ2-1,TGTGCCATCAGTGCTGCGGCCCCCTACAATGAGCAGTTCTTC,CAISAAAPYNEQFF
TRBV19,TRBD1,.,14,TRBJ2-7,TGTGCCAGTAGTCACCTAACAGGGGGCCGGGAGCAGTACTTC,CASSHLTGGREQYF
TRBV27,.,.,13,TRBJ2-1,TGTGCCAGCAGTTTATCAGGCGGCAATGAGCAGTTCTTC,CASSLSGGNEQFF
TRBV5-4,TRBD2,.,14,TRBJ2-3,TGTGCCAGCAGCCTTGGACTAGTTGGAGATACGCAGTATTTT,CASSLGLVGDTQYF
TRBV28,TRBD1,.,18,TRBJ2-7,TGTGCCAGCAGCCTCCCCCCGGGCGTCGGAACAGGGGGCTACGAGCAGTACTTC,CASSLPPGVGTGGYEQYF
TRBV5-8,.,few,14,TRBJ2-5,TGTGCCAGCAGCTTCGGTTCACCCCAAGAGACCCAGTACTTC,CASSFGSPQETQYF
TRBV4-2,.,.,14,TRBJ1-2,TGTGCCAGCAGCCAAGAACCGGAGAACTATGGCTACACCTTC,CASSQEPENYGYTF
TRBV28,.,.,16,TRBJ2-3,TGTGCCAGCAGTTTTGGGGTAGCGGCCGACACAGATACGCAGTATTTT,CASSFGVAADTDTQYF
TRBV5-5,.,.,15,TRBJ1-2,TGTGCCAGCAGCTTGTTTCGTGGAGGGCAATATGGCTACACCTTC,CASSLFRGGQYGYTF
TRBV4-2,.,few,14,TRBJ2-7,TGTGCCAGCAGCCAAGAGTGGCAGACCTACGAGCAGTACTTC,CASSQEWQTYEQYF
TRBV4-2,.,few,18,TRBJ2-5,TGTGCCAGCAGCCCCTCGACAGAATCCCACAACAACGGAGAGACCCAGTACTTC,CASSPSTESHNNGETQYF
TRBV28,.,.,13,TRBJ2-1,TGTGCCAGCAGTTTAAGCCTAAACAATGAGCAGTTCTTC,CASSLSLNNEQFF
TRBV5-1,.,few,16,TRBJ1-1,TGCGCCAGCAGCCCGGGGGGAGGACGGAAGAACACTGAAGCTTTCTTT,CASSPGGGRKNTEAFF
TRBV15,.,.,16,TRBJ1-3,TGTGCCACCAGCAGGGTGGAGAGCCACTCTGGAAACACCATATATTTT,CATSRVESHSGNTIYF
TRBV9,.,few,16,TRBJ2-3,TGTGCCAGCAGCGCTGGATTTGACAGGCTCACAGATACGCAGTATTTT,CASSAGFDRLTDTQYF
TRBV11-3,.,.,13,TRBJ1-4,TGTGCCAGCAGCTTAAGCGATTCCGAAAAACTGTTTTTT,CASSLSDSEKLFF
TRBV5-1,TRBD1,few,15,TRBJ1-1,TGCGCCAGCAGCGAGACAGGGGGGATGAGCACTGAAGCTTTCTTT,CASSETGGMSTEAFF
TRBV28,TRBD1,.,15,TRBJ1-2,TGTGCCAGCGAAAAGAGGGGCAGGGGGGACTATGGCTACACCTTC,CASEKRGRGDYGYTF
TRBV29-1,.,.,13,TRBJ1-5,TGCAGCGTCGGGGGGCAGGGCAATCAGCCCCAGCATTTT,CSVGGQGNQPQHF
TRBV13,.,few,15,TRBJ1-2,TGTGCCAGCAGCTTGGCATGGGGGGAGAACTATGGCTACACCTTC,CASSLAWGENYGYTF
TRBV14,TRBD1,once,13,TRBJ2-4,TGTGCCAGCAGCCGGCAGGGGGCGAACATTCAGTACTTC,CASSRQGANIQYF